The sample holds many counts of the clone carrying this T cell receptor beta chain. TCR beta CDR3 regions were amplified from RNA. When the TCR CDR3 underwent first-round RT-PCR, the HTBI primer set was used. TCRdb processed the multiplex PCR reads anew with MiXCR; each CDR3 protein has one entry. In the table there are 250,000 or so distinct CDR3 sequences, roughly 15% of which are singletons. The data are from a study of T cells in Graves' hyperthyroidism and ophthalmopathy. V lost 3 bases to trimming and J lost 6 bases; unmatched junction nucleotides: 8. From germline, CDR1 is DFQATT and CDR2 SNEGSKA (reference sequence). CDR3 size: 14 residues.

This chain links TRBV20-1 with TRBJ2-7; TRBD2 agrees at 10 bases. This receptor was identified in a woman aged 45-65 years with Graves' hyperthyroidism that later progressed to Graves' ophthalmopathy. The specimen was blood. The CDR3 sequence: CSASPSGSASEQYF. The CDR3 DNA reads as TGCAGTGCTAGCCCTAGCGGGAGTGCCTCCGAGCAGTACTTC.